This TCR beta chain was obtained from a study of graft-versus-host responses after intestinal transplantation. As for this clone: The target antigen is unknown.

Study results and caveats: There were GvH clones found in recipient marrow, and some of them appeared first in ileum or blood.

Trimming left V 2 bases short and J 1 base short, with 9 bases between. This CDR3 contains 14 residues. The germline V gene has CDR1 SGHNT and CDR2 YYREEE (reference sequence). Profiled with immunoSEQ multiplex PCR; TCRdb holds only in-frame clones, not every one. The table includes approximately 37,000 clones, approximately 89% detected once. The chain is built from TRBV5-4 and TRBJ1-1; no reliable D call. The receptor's source is a human patient who received an intestinal transplant, so some T cells may come from the graft donor. This sample comprised PBMCs, obtained 267 days after transplant. The CDR3 nucleotides read TGTGCCAGCAGCTTCTACGACACGAACACTGAAGCTTTCTTT. Translated, it gives CASSFYDTNTEAFF.